The rows below give T cell receptor beta chains drawn from one sample of a study of blood T cell repertoires in COVID-19. Some clones are missing from TCRdb's copy, which holds only in-frame ones; the method was immunoSEQ multiplex PCR. The sample yields fewer than 400,000 clones, 85% seen once. The specimen sequenced was PBMCs or T cells enriched from blood (not recorded which). These receptors all come from a woman aged 25 to 39 who had been exposed to COVID-19. Each CDR3 is given with its conserved first and last residue. D genes are given only for firm matches. The listing skips clone size in some rows; elsewhere it reads once, few, many or a size class.

J gene: TRBJ1-1; CDR3 length: 13; clone size: few; D gene: .; V gene: TRBV27; CDR3 DNA: TGTGCCAGCAGTTTCCGTCGGAACACTGAAGCTTTCTTT; CDR3 protein: CASSFRRNTEAFF
J gene: TRBJ1-6; CDR3 length: 14; clone size: .; D gene: TRBD1; V gene: TRBV5-4; CDR3 DNA: TGTGCCAGCAGCCCTGGACAGGGAGGATCACCCCTCCACTTT; CDR3 protein: CASSPGQGGSPLHF
J gene: TRBJ1-2; CDR3 length: 13; clone size: once; D gene: .; V gene: TRBV27; CDR3 DNA: TGTGCCAGCAGTGCCTACAGGGACTATGGCTACACCTTC; CDR3 protein: CASSAYRDYGYTF
J gene: TRBJ1-6; CDR3 length: 14; clone size: .; D gene: TRBD1; V gene: TRBV28; CDR3 DNA: TGTGCCAGCATTGGGACAGGGGGCGGGTCACCCCTCCACTTT; CDR3 protein: CASIGTGGGSPLHF
J gene: TRBJ2-2; CDR3 length: 14; clone size: .; D gene: TRBD1; V gene: TRBV28; CDR3 DNA: TGTGCCACCGAGACAGGGTTTAACACCGGGGAGCTGTTTTTT; CDR3 protein: CATETGFNTGELFF
J gene: TRBJ1-3; CDR3 length: 16; clone size: .; D gene: .; V gene: TRBV2; CDR3 DNA: TGTGCCAGCAGTGAAATCACGGGTAAAGGCGGAAACACCATATATTTT; CDR3 protein: CASSEITGKGGNTIYF
J gene: TRBJ2-7; CDR3 length: 14; clone size: .; D gene: TRBD1; V gene: TRBV18; CDR3 DNA: TGTGCCAGCTCACCAACCGACAGGGCCTACGAGCAGTACTTC; CDR3 protein: CASSPTDRAYEQYF
J gene: TRBJ1-2; CDR3 length: 17; clone size: .; D gene: TRBD1; V gene: TRBV12-5; CDR3 DNA: TGTGCTAGTGGTTCCGGGACAGGGTCTGGGGGGACCTATGGCTACACCTTC; CDR3 protein: CASGSGTGSGGTYGYTF
J gene: TRBJ1-2; CDR3 length: 13; clone size: few; D gene: .; V gene: TRBV2; CDR3 DNA: TGTGCCAGCAGTGAAAGGGGAAACTATGGCTACACCTTC; CDR3 protein: CASSERGNYGYTF
J gene: TRBJ1-1; CDR3 length: 16; clone size: few; D gene: TRBD1; V gene: TRBV7-6; CDR3 DNA: TGTGCCAGCAGCTTATCCTATCCGGACAGGGGGTCGGAAGCTTTCTTT; CDR3 protein: CASSLSYPDRGSEAFF
J gene: TRBJ1-1; CDR3 length: 14; clone size: few; D gene: TRBD1; V gene: TRBV6-5; CDR3 DNA: TGTGCCAGCAGTCGGACAGGCCCGAACACTGAAGCTTTCTTT; CDR3 protein: CASSRTGPNTEAFF
J gene: TRBJ1-4; CDR3 length: 19; clone size: once; D gene: TRBD1; V gene: TRBV19; CDR3 DNA: TGTGCCAGTAGTATGGAGCCCACGAATCGGACAGGGAGGATCGAAAAACTGTTTTTT; CDR3 protein: CASSMEPTNRTGRIEKLFF
J gene: TRBJ2-5; CDR3 length: 14; clone size: .; D gene: .; V gene: TRBV6-2/TRBV6-3; CDR3 DNA: TGTGCCAGCAGTTACCCGCGGATCCAAGAGACCCAGTACTTC; CDR3 protein: CASSYPRIQETQYF
J gene: TRBJ1-4; CDR3 length: 16; clone size: .; D gene: .; V gene: TRBV6-9; CDR3 DNA: TGTGCCTACCCCCCTGGTTTACTTGCAACTAATGAAAAACTGTTTTTT; CDR3 protein: CAYPPGLLATNEKLFF
J gene: TRBJ1-2; CDR3 length: 14; clone size: .; D gene: .; V gene: TRBV6-2/TRBV6-3; CDR3 DNA: TGTGCCAGCAGCATTATACAGGGTACCAATGGCTACACCTTC; CDR3 protein: CASSIIQGTNGYTF
J gene: TRBJ2-6; CDR3 length: 17; clone size: .; D gene: TRBD1; V gene: TRBV29-1; CDR3 DNA: TGCAGCGTTGAGGACAGGGACCTTAGCTCTGGGGCCAACGTCCTGACTTTC; CDR3 protein: CSVEDRDLSSGANVLTF
J gene: TRBJ1-5; CDR3 length: 16; clone size: few; D gene: .; V gene: TRBV5-6; CDR3 DNA: TGTGCCAGCAGCTTGTGGACCGACTATAGCAATCAGCCCCAGCATTTT; CDR3 protein: CASSLWTDYSNQPQHF
J gene: TRBJ1-2; CDR3 length: 14; clone size: .; D gene: .; V gene: TRBV6-1; CDR3 DNA: TGTGCCAGCAGTGAGTCAGGTCCTAAGAGCGGCTACACCTTC; CDR3 protein: CASSESGPKSGYTF
J gene: TRBJ1-6; CDR3 length: 20; clone size: .; D gene: TRBD1; V gene: TRBV18; CDR3 DNA: TGTGCCAGCTCACCACCGGACCCAGGGGGCGTAATCTCCTATAATTCACCCCTCCACTTT; CDR3 protein: CASSPPDPGGVISYNSPLHF
J gene: TRBJ2-3; CDR3 length: 13; clone size: .; D gene: .; V gene: TRBV3-1/TRBV3-2; CDR3 DNA: TGTGCCAGCAGCCGGTACTCTACAGATACGCAGTATTTT; CDR3 protein: CASSRYSTDTQYF
J gene: TRBJ1-2; CDR3 length: 13; clone size: .; D gene: .; V gene: TRBV5-4; CDR3 DNA: TGTGCCAGCAGCTTCAGGGAAACGGATGGCTACACCTTC; CDR3 protein: CASSFRETDGYTF
J gene: TRBJ2-7; CDR3 length: 15; clone size: many; D gene: .; V gene: TRBV29-1; CDR3 DNA: TGCAGCGTTGAAGATCGAAGGGGAATGGGGTACGAGCAGTACTTC; CDR3 protein: CSVEDRRGMGYEQYF
J gene: TRBJ1-1; CDR3 length: 14; clone size: .; D gene: .; V gene: TRBV9; CDR3 DNA: TGTGCCAGCACCGAGGGGAGGGTGAACACTGAAGCTTTCTTT; CDR3 protein: CASTEGRVNTEAFF
J gene: TRBJ1-5; CDR3 length: 14; clone size: .; D gene: .; V gene: TRBV5-4; CDR3 DNA: TGTGCCAGCAGCTTGGGGGGGGTAAATCAGCCCCAGCATTTT; CDR3 protein: CASSLGGVNQPQHF
J gene: TRBJ1-1; CDR3 length: 15; clone size: .; D gene: TRBD1; V gene: TRBV19; CDR3 DNA: TGTGCCAGTAACCCCGCCAGGGGGACGAACACTGAAGCTTTCTTT; CDR3 protein: CASNPARGTNTEAFF
J gene: TRBJ1-2; CDR3 length: 15; clone size: once; D gene: TRBD1; V gene: TRBV4-1; CDR3 DNA: TGCGCCAGCAGCCAATTGACAGGGGGCGACTATGGCTACACCTTC; CDR3 protein: CASSQLTGGDYGYTF
J gene: TRBJ1-1; CDR3 length: 13; clone size: .; D gene: .; V gene: TRBV12-3/TRBV12-4; CDR3 DNA: TGTGCCAGCACCTTATCCAGGGTGACTGAAGCTTTCTTT; CDR3 protein: CASTLSRVTEAFF
J gene: TRBJ1-6; CDR3 length: 12; clone size: .; D gene: .; V gene: TRBV4-2; CDR3 DNA: TGTGCCAGCAGCCTTCTTAATTCACCCCTCCACTTT; CDR3 protein: CASSLLNSPLHF
J gene: TRBJ2-6; CDR3 length: 18; clone size: .; D gene: .; V gene: TRBV4-3; CDR3 DNA: TGCGCCAGCAGCCAAGATGCACGGGGGGCCTCTGGGGCCAACGTCCTGACTTTC; CDR3 protein: CASSQDARGASGANVLTF
J gene: TRBJ1-4; CDR3 length: 16; clone size: .; D gene: .; V gene: TRBV10-3; CDR3 DNA: TGTGCCATCAGTGACACCTCCGGGAGGTCTAATGAAAAACTGTTTTTT; CDR3 protein: CAISDTSGRSNEKLFF
J gene: TRBJ2-5; CDR3 length: 16; clone size: .; D gene: TRBD2; V gene: TRBV13; CDR3 DNA: TGTGCCAGCAGCCGCATCGTAGAGCGGGGGGGCCAGACCCAGTACTTC; CDR3 protein: CASSRIVERGGQTQYF
J gene: TRBJ1-2; CDR3 length: 14; clone size: .; D gene: TRBD1; V gene: TRBV28; CDR3 DNA: TGTGCCAGCATGGTCCCAGGGGGCGCCTATGGCTACACCTTC; CDR3 protein: CASMVPGGAYGYTF
J gene: TRBJ1-2; CDR3 length: 13; clone size: .; D gene: TRBD1; V gene: TRBV19; CDR3 DNA: TGTGCCAGTTCCCGGGACAGAAACTATGGCTACACCTTC; CDR3 protein: CASSRDRNYGYTF
J gene: TRBJ2-5; CDR3 length: 17; clone size: few; D gene: .; V gene: TRBV7-9; CDR3 DNA: TGTGCCAGCAGCTCATCAACCGGGGTGGCAGCCGGCTGGACCCAGTACTTC; CDR3 protein: CASSSSTGVAAGWTQYF
J gene: TRBJ2-7; CDR3 length: 12; clone size: .; D gene: .; V gene: TRBV11-1; CDR3 DNA: TGTGCCAGCAGCTTCGTTAGTTACGAGCAGTACTTC; CDR3 protein: CASSFVSYEQYF
J gene: TRBJ2-1; CDR3 length: 17; clone size: .; D gene: TRBD2; V gene: TRBV5-1; CDR3 DNA: TGCGCCAGCAGCTCCCTAGCGGGAGGGTCCTTATACAATGAGCAGTTCTTC; CDR3 protein: CASSSLAGGSLYNEQFF
J gene: TRBJ1-2; CDR3 length: 12; clone size: .; D gene: .; V gene: TRBV7-9; CDR3 DNA: TGTGCCAGCAGCTACGGGGACTTTGGCTACACCTTC; CDR3 protein: CASSYGDFGYTF
J gene: TRBJ1-2; CDR3 length: 16; clone size: .; D gene: TRBD1; V gene: TRBV9; CDR3 DNA: TGTGCCAGCAGCAAGGGGGGGACAGGGTCGAACTATGGCTACACCTTC; CDR3 protein: CASSKGGTGSNYGYTF
J gene: TRBJ2-7; CDR3 length: 15; clone size: .; D gene: .; V gene: TRBV11-2; CDR3 DNA: TGTGCCAGCAGCTTGGGTAGCGGACTTAACTACGAGCAGTACTTC; CDR3 protein: CASSLGSGLNYEQYF
J gene: TRBJ2-1; CDR3 length: 15; clone size: .; D gene: TRBD2; V gene: TRBV11-1; CDR3 DNA: TGTGCCAGCAGCTTAGGAGCGGGAGCTGTGAATGAGCAGTTCTTC; CDR3 protein: CASSLGAGAVNEQFF
J gene: TRBJ2-5; CDR3 length: 16; clone size: .; D gene: .; V gene: TRBV5-4; CDR3 DNA: TGTGCCAGCAGTATGGAGTTGGTTCTAGAAAAAGAGACCCAGTACTTC; CDR3 protein: CASSMELVLEKETQYF
J gene: TRBJ1-5; CDR3 length: 12; clone size: .; D gene: .; V gene: TRBV19; CDR3 DNA: TGTGCCAGTACTACTTCACGGCAGCCCCAGCATTTT; CDR3 protein: CASTTSRQPQHF
J gene: TRBJ1-1; CDR3 length: 14; clone size: .; D gene: TRBD1; V gene: TRBV2; CDR3 DNA: TGTGCCAGCAGTGGACAGGGAGCGAACACTGAAGCTTTCTTT; CDR3 protein: CASSGQGANTEAFF
J gene: TRBJ1-2; CDR3 length: 13; clone size: .; D gene: TRBD1; V gene: TRBV19; CDR3 DNA: TGTGCCAGTAGGACAGGGAGTAGGGATGGCTACACCTTC; CDR3 protein: CASRTGSRDGYTF
J gene: TRBJ2-7; CDR3 length: 15; clone size: .; D gene: TRBD1; V gene: TRBV19; CDR3 DNA: TGTGCCAGTAGTATGGAACAGGGGGGTCCCTACGAGCAGTACTTC; CDR3 protein: CASSMEQGGPYEQYF
J gene: TRBJ2-1; CDR3 length: 15; clone size: once; D gene: TRBD2; V gene: TRBV2; CDR3 DNA: TGTGCCGGCATGGGGACTAGCGGTGATAACAATGAGCAGTTCTTC; CDR3 protein: CAGMGTSGDNNEQFF
J gene: TRBJ2-3; CDR3 length: 14; clone size: .; D gene: .; V gene: TRBV10-2; CDR3 DNA: TGCGCCAGCAGTGAGTTCTCTCGCACAGATACGCAGTATTTT; CDR3 protein: CASSEFSRTDTQYF
J gene: TRBJ2-3; CDR3 length: 14; clone size: .; D gene: .; V gene: TRBV6-4; CDR3 DNA: TGTGCCAGCAGTGACGCTACTAATACAGATACGCAGTATTTT; CDR3 protein: CASSDATNTDTQYF
J gene: TRBJ1-1; CDR3 length: 14; clone size: .; D gene: .; V gene: TRBV4-1; CDR3 DNA: TGCGCCAGCAGCCAAGATCCCAACCGGGACAAAGCTTTCTTT; CDR3 protein: CASSQDPNRDKAFF
J gene: TRBJ1-6; CDR3 length: 13; clone size: .; D gene: .; V gene: TRBV6-5; CDR3 DNA: TGTGCCAGCAGGACAGAGAATAATTCACCCCTCCACTTT; CDR3 protein: CASRTENNSPLHF
J gene: TRBJ1-2; CDR3 length: 13; clone size: once; D gene: .; V gene: TRBV28; CDR3 DNA: TGTGCCAGCAGTTTAAGGGGCTTCTATGGCTACACCTTC; CDR3 protein: CASSLRGFYGYTF
J gene: TRBJ2-7; CDR3 length: 12; clone size: .; D gene: .; V gene: TRBV7-2; CDR3 DNA: TGTGCCAGCAGCCGCCTATCCTACGAGCAGTACTTC; CDR3 protein: CASSRLSYEQYF
J gene: TRBJ1-6; CDR3 length: 14; clone size: .; D gene: .; V gene: TRBV6-4; CDR3 DNA: TGTGCCAGCAGTGACGGGGGGACTAATTCACCCCTCCACTTT; CDR3 protein: CASSDGGTNSPLHF
J gene: TRBJ2-3; CDR3 length: 15; clone size: .; D gene: .; V gene: TRBV9; CDR3 DNA: TGTGCCAGCAGCGTAGTGGTGGGAGTCACAGATACGCAGTATTTT; CDR3 protein: CASSVVVGVTDTQYF